The T cell receptor (beta chain) under discussion was sequenced for a study of low-dose radiotherapy and immunotherapy resistance in tumors. With TRAV- and TRBV-specific primers, first-strand cDNA was made, covering the alpha and beta chains. It was with a constant-region primer and a V-primer adapter that TCRs were amplified over roughly 18 PCR cycles. TCRdb independently ran MiXCR on the reads; one entry per CDR3 protein. The sample includes roughly 76,000 distinct CDR3 sequences, about 19% of them seen just once. The time point is: before trial treatment. This clonotype occurred a few times. J gave up 4 bases and V 4 bases, and 13 bases lay outside the gene matches. This CDR3 has 17 amino acids. CDR1 is PRHDT, CDR2 FYEKMQ, per germline (reference sequence).

The sequence came from a male donor with prostate cancer. The material was PBMCs, obtained before treatment. This chain links TRBV13 with TRBJ2-3; 8 bases line up with TRBD2. The CDR3 DNA sequence: TGTGCCAGCAGCTCCCGGGGAGCGGGAGTGGTGGCAGATACGCAGTATTTT. Translated: CASSSRGAGVVADTQYF.